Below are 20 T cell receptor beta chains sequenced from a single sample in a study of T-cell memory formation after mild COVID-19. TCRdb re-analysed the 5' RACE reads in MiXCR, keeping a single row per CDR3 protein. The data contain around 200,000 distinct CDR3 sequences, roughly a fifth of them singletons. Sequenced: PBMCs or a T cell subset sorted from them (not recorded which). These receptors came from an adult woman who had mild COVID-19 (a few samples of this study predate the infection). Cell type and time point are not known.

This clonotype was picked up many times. This CDR3 is CASSSGTSGYNEQFF. The CDR3 DNA reads as TGTGCCAGCAGCTCCGGGACTAGCGGTTACAATGAGCAGTTCTTC. The chain uses TRBV11-2 and TRBJ2-1; 11 nucleotides match TRBD2. CDR3 size: 15 residues. In germline, CDR1 is SGHAT, CDR2 FQNNGV. Trimming removed 4 bases from V and 4 bases from J; junction bases left unmatched: 3.

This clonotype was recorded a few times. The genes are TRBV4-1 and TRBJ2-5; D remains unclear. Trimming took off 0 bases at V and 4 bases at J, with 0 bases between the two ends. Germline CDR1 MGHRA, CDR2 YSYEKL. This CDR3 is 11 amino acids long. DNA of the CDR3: TGCGCCAGCAGCCAAGAAGAGACCCAGTACTTC. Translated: CASSQEETQYF.

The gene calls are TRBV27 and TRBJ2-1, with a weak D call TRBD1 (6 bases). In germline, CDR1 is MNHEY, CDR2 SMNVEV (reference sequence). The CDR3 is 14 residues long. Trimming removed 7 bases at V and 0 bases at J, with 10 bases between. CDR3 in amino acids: CASTVTGSYNEQFF. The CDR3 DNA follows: TGTGCCAGCACTGTGACAGGCTCCTACAATGAGCAGTTCTTC.

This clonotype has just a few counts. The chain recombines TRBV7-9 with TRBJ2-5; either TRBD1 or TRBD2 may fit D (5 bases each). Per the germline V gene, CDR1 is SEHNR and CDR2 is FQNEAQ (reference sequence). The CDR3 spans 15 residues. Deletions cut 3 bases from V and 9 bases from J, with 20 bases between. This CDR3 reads CASSFRDSSYGAQYF. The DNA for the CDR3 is TGTGCCAGCAGCTTCCGAGACAGCAGCTACGGGGCCCAGTACTTC.

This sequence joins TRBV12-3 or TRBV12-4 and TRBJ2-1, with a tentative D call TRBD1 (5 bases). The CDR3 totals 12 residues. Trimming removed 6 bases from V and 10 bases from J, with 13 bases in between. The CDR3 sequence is CASRSRVLEQFF. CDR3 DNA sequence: TGTGCCAGCAGGAGCAGGGTTTTGGAGCAGTTCTTC.

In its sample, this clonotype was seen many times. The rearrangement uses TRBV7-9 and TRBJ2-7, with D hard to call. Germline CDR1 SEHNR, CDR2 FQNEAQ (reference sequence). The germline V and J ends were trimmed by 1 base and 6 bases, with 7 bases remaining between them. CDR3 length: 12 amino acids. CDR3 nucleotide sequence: TGTGCCAGCAGCTTAGATCTGGGCGAGCAGTACTTC. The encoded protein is CASSLDLGEQYF.

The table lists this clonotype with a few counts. The CDR3 sequence: CASLTGRGSDTQYF. The CDR3 DNA reads as TGTGCCAGCTTGACAGGGAGGGGATCAGATACGCAGTATTTT. The chain uses TRBV7-9 and TRBJ2-3; D assignment may be TRBD1 or TRBD2 (7 bases each). Germline CDR1 reads SEHNR; CDR2 reads FQNEAQ (reference sequence). The CDR3 has 14 residues. Trimming took off 8 bases at V and 4 bases at J, with 16 bases between the two ends. The full variable domain, completed using reference TRBV7-9 and TRBJ2-3, is DTGVSQNPRHKITKRGQNVTFRCDPISEHNRLYWYRQTLGQGPEFLTYFQNEAQLEKSRLLSDRFSAERPKGSFSTLEIQRTEQGDSAMYLCASLTGRGSDTQYFGPGTRLTVL.

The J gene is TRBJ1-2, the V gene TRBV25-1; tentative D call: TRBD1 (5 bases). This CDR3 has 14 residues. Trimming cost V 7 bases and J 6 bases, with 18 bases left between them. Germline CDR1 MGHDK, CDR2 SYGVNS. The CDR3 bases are TGTGCCAGCACCCCGGCGGGGGGGTTGGATGGCTACACCTTC. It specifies CASTPAGGLDGYTF.

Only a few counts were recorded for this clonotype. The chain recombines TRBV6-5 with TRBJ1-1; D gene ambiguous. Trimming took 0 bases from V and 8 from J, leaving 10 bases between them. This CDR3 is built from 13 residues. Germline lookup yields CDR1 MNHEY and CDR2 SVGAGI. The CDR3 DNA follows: TGTGCCAGCAGTTACTCTGATGGGTCGGAAGCTTTCTTT. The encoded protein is CASSYSDGSEAFF.

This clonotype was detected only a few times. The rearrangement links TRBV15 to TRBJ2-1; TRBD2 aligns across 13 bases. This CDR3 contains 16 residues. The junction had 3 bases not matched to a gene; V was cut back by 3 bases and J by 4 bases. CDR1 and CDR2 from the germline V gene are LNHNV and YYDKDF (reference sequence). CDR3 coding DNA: TGTGCCACCAGCAGGACTAGCGGGAGGATGTACAATGAGCAGTTCTTC. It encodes CATSRTSGRMYNEQFF.

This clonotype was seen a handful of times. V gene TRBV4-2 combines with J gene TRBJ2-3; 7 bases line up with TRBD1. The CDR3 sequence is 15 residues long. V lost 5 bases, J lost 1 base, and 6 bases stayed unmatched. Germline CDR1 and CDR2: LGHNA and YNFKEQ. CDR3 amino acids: CASSNRDSRTDTQYF. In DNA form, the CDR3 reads TGTGCCAGCAGCAATCGGGACAGCCGCACAGATACGCAGTATTTT.

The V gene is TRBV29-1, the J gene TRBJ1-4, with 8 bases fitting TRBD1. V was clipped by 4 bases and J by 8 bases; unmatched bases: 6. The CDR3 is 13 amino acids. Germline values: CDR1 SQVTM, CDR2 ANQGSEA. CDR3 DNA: TGCAGCGTTGGACAGGACAGGGCCGAAAAACTGTTTTTT. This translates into CSVGQDRAEKLFF.

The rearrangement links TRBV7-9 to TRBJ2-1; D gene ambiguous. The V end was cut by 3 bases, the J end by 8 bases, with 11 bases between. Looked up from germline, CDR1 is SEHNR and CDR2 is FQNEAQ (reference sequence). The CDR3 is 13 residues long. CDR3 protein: CASSLGLRDEQFF. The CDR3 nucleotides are TGTGCCAGCAGCTTGGGCCTTCGAGATGAGCAGTTCTTC.

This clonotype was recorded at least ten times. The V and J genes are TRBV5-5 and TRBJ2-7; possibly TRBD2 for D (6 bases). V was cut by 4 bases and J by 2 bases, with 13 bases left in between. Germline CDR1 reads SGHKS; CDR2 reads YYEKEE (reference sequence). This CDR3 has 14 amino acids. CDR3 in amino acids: CASSRTTGAYEQYF. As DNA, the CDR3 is TGTGCCAGCAGCCGTACGACGGGGGCCTACGAGCAGTACTTC.

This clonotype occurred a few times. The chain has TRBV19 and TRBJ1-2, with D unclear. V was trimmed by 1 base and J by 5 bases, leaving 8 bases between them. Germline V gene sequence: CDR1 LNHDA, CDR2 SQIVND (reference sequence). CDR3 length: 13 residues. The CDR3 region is CASSIGETYGYTF. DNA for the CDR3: TGTGCCAGTAGTATAGGAGAAACTTATGGCTACACCTTC.

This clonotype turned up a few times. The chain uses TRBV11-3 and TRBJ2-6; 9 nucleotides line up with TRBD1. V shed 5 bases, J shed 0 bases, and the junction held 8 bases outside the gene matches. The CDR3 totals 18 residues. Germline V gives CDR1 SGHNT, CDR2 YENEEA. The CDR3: CASSPWDRVGSGANVLTF. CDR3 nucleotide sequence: TGTGCCAGCAGCCCTTGGGACAGGGTGGGCTCTGGGGCCAACGTCCTGACTTTC.

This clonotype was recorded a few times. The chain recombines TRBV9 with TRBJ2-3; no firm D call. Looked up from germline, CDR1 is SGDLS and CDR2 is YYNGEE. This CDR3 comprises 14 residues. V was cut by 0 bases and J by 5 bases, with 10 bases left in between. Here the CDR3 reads CASSVATIGDTQYF. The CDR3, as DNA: TGTGCCAGCAGCGTAGCTACGATCGGAGATACGCAGTATTTT.

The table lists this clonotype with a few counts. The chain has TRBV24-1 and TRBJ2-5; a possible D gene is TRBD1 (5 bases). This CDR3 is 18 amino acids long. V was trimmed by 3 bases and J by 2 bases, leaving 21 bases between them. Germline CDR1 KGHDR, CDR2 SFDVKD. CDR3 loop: CATSDPLTENKLQETQYF. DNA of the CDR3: TGTGCCACCAGTGATCCACTGACAGAGAACAAACTTCAAGAGACCCAGTACTTC.

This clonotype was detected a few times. The CDR3 here is CASSPGYQPQHF. The CDR3 DNA reads TGTGCCAGCAGCCCAGGTTATCAGCCCCAGCATTTT. The chain couples TRBV12-3 or TRBV12-4 to TRBJ1-5; no reliable D call. The CDR3 consists of 12 residues. Trimming left V 6 bases short and J 5 bases short, with 8 bases between.

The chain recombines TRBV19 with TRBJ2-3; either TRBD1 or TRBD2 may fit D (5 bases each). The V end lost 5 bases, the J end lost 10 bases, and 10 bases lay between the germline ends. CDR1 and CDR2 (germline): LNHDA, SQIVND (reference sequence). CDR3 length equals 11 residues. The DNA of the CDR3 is TGTGCCAGTAGTCGATCGGGGCCGCAGTATTTT. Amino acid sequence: CASSRSGPQYF.